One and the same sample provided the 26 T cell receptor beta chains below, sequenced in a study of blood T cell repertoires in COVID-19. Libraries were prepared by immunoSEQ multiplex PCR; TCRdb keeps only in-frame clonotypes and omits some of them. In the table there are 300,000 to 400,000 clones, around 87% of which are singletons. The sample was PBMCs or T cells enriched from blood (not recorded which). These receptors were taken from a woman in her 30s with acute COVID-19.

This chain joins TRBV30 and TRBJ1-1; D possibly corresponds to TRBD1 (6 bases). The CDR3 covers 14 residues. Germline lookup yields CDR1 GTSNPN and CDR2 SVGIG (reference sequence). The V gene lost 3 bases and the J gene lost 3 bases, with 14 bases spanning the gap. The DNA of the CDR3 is TGTGCCTGGAGGGAAGACAGGATGGACACTGAAGCTTTCTTT. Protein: CAWREDRMDTEAFF.

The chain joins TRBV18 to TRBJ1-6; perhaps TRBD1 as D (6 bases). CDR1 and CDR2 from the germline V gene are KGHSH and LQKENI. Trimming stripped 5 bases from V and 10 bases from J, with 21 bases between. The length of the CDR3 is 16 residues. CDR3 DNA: TGTGCCAGCTCATGGGGACGCAGGGGCACGGGGTCACCCCTCCACTTT. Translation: CASSWGRRGTGSPLHF.

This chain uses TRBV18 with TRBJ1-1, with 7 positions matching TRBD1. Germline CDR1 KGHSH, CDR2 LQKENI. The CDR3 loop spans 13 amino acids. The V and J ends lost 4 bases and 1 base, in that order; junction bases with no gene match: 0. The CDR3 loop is CASSRQGNTEAFF. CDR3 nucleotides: TGTGCCAGCTCACGACAGGGGAACACTGAAGCTTTCTTT. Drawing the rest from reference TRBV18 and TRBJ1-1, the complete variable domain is NAGVMQNPRHLVRRRGQEARLRCSPMKGHSHVYWYRQLPEEGLKFMVYLQKENIIDESGMPKERFSAEFPKEGPSILRIQQVVRGDSAAYFCASSRQGNTEAFFGQGTRLTVV.

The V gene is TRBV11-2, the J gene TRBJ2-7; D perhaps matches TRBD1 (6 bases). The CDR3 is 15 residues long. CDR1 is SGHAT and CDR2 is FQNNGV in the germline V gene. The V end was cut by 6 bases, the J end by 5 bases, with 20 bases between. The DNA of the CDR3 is TGTGCCAGCAGACCCAGGGGTCGGGTTTTCCACGAGCAGTACTTC. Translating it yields CASRPRGRVFHEQYF.

CDR3 coding DNA: TGCGCCAGCAGCTCCGGGACAGTTCGACCGGATCGTGGCTACACCTTC. It is translated as CASSSGTVRPDRGYTF. The chain employs TRBV5-1 and TRBJ1-2; TRBD1 matches 7 bases. This CDR3 spans 16 amino acids. The junction had 15 bases not matched to a gene; V was cut back by 3 bases and J by 7 bases. CDR1 and CDR2 from the germline V gene are SGHRS and YFSETQ.

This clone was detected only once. In DNA form, the CDR3 reads TGTGCCAGCTCTCTGCGGGGAGAGTCTTCACCCCTCCACTTT. Protein: CASSLRGESSPLHF. This chain joins TRBV6-5 and TRBJ1-6; D gene ambiguous. CDR1 is MNHEY, CDR2 SVGAGI, per germline. V dropped 8 bases and J dropped 9 bases, with 17 bases sitting between them. The CDR3 covers 14 residues.

The CDR3 loop is CASSSGLTYEQYF. CDR3 bases: TGTGCCAGCTCGTCGGGTCTTACCTACGAGCAGTACTTC. V usage is TRBV18 and J usage is TRBJ2-7, with unresolved D. CDR3 length: 13 residues. Germline V gene sequence: CDR1 KGHSH, CDR2 LQKENI. Between the trimmed V and J ends, which lost 6 bases and 2 bases, there was a span of 11 bases.

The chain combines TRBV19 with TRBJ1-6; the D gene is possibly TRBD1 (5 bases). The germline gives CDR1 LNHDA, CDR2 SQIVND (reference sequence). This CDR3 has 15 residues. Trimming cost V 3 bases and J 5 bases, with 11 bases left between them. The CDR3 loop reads CASSIRTDNNSPLHF. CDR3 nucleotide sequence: TGTGCCAGTAGTATCAGGACGGACAATAATTCACCCCTCCACTTT.

This CDR3 reads CASSLDATLDTQYF. The CDR3 nucleotides are TGTGCCAGCAGCTTAGATGCGACTTTGGATACGCAGTATTTT. V is TRBV11-2 and J is TRBJ2-3; D not resolved. Germline V gene lookup returns CDR1 SGHAT and CDR2 FQNNGV. The CDR3 contains 14 residues. The V and J ends lost 0 bases and 6 bases respectively, with 10 bases between them. Complete variable domain (other parts from reference TRBV11-2 and TRBJ2-3): EAGVAQSPRYKIIEKRQSVAFWCNPISGHATLYWYQQILGQGPKLLIQFQNNGVVDDSQLPKDRFSAERLKGVDSTLKIQPAKLEDSAVYLCASSLDATLDTQYFGPGTRLTVL.

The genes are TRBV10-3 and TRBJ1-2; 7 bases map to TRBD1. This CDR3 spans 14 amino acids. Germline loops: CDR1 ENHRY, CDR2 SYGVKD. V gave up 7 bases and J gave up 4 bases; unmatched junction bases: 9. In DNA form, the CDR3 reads TGTGCCATCACCCCGACAGGGTTGAGCTATGGCTACACCTTC. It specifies CAITPTGLSYGYTF.

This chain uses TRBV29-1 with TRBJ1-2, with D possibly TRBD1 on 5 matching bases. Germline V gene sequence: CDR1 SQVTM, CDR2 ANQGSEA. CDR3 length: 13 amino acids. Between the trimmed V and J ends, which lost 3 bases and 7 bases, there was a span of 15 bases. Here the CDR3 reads CSVEDAQGGGYTF. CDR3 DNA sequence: TGCAGCGTTGAGGACGCCCAGGGCGGTGGCTACACCTTC.

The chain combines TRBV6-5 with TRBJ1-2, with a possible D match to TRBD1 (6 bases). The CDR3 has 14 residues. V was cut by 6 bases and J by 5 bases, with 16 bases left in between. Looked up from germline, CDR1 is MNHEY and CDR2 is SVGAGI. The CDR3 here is CASRGALTGYGYTF. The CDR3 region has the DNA TGTGCCAGCAGGGGGGCCCTGACAGGATATGGCTACACCTTC.

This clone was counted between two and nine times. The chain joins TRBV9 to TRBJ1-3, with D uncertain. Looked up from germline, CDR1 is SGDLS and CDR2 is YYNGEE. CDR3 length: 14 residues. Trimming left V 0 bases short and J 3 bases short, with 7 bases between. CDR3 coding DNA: TGTGCCAGCAGCGTAGCCAGCGTTGGAAACACCATATATTTT. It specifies CASSVASVGNTIYF. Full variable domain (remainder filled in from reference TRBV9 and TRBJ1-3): DSGVTQTPKHLITATGQRVTLRCSPRSGDLSVYWYQQSLDQGLQFLIQYYNGEERAKGNILERFSAQQFPDLHSELNLSSLELGDSALYFCASSVASVGNTIYFGEGSWLTVV.

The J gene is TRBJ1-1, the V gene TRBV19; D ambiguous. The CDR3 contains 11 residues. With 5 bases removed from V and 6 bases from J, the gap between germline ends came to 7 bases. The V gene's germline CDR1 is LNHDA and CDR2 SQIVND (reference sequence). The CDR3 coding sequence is TGTGCCAGTAGTCAGTTGGCTGAAGCTTTCTTT. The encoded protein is CASSQLAEAFF.

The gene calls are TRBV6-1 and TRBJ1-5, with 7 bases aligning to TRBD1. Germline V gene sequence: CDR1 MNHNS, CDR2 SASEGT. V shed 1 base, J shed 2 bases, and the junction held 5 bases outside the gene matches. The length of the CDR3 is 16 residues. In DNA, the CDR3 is TGTGCCAGCAGTGAAGGGACAGGTATGGGCAATCAGCCCCAGCATTTT. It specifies CASSEGTGMGNQPQHF.

The CDR3 sequence: CASSLESRGRFSPLHF. The DNA of the CDR3 is TGTGCCAGCAGCTTAGAAAGCAGGGGGCGTTTTTCACCCCTCCACTTT. The chain employs TRBV11-3 and TRBJ1-6, with 8 bases lining up with TRBD1. Germline trimming cut 0 bases from V and 9 bases from J; bases unmatched to any gene: 7. The CDR3 runs 16 residues. CDR1 and CDR2 (germline): SGHNT, YENEEA.

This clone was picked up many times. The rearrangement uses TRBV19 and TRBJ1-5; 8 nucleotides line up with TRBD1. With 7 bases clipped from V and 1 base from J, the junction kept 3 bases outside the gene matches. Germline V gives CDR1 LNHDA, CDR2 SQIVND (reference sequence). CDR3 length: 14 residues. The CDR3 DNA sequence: TGTGCCAGTAAACGGGACAGGAGCAATCAGCCCCAGCATTTT. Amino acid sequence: CASKRDRSNQPQHF. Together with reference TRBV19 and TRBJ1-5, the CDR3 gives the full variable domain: DGGITQSPKYLFRKEGQNVTLSCEQNLNHDAMYWYRQDPGQGLRLIYYSQIVNDFQKGDIAEGYSVSREKKESFPLTVTSAQKNPTAFYLCASKRDRSNQPQHFGDGTRLSIL.

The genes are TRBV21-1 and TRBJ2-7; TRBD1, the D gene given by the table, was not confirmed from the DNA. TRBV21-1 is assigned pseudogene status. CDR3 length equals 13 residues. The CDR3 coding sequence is TGTGCCAGCAGCACAGCAAAGGGGTACGAGCAGTACTTC. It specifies CASSTAKGYEQYF.

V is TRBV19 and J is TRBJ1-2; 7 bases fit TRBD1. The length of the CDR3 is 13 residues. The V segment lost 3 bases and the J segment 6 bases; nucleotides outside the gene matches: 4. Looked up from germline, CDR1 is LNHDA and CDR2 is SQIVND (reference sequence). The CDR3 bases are TGTGCCAGTAGTATCAGAGGGGGCGATGGCTACACCTTC. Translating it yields CASSIRGGDGYTF.

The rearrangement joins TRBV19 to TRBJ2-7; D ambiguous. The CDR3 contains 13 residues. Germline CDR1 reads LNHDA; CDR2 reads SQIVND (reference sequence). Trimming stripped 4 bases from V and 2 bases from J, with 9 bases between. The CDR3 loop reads CASSKQKTYEQYF. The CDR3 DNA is TGTGCCAGTAGTAAACAGAAGACCTACGAGCAGTACTTC. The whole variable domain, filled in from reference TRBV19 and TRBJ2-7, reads DGGITQSPKYLFRKEGQNVTLSCEQNLNHDAMYWYRQDPGQGLRLIYYSQIVNDFQKGDIAEGYSVSREKKESFPLTVTSAQKNPTAFYLCASSKQKTYEQYFGPGTRLTVT.

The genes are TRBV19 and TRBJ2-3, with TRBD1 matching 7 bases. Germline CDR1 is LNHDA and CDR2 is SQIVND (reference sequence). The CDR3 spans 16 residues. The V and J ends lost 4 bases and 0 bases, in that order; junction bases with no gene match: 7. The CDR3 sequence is CASSKRQGPSTDTQYF. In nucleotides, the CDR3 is TGTGCCAGTAGTAAACGACAGGGACCTAGCACAGATACGCAGTATTTT.

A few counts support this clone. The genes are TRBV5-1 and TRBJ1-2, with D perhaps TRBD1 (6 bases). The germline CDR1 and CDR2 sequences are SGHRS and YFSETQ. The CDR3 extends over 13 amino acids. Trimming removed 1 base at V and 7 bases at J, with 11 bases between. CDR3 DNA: TGCGCCAGCAGCTTGAACTCAGGGGTTGGCTACACCTTC. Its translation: CASSLNSGVGYTF.

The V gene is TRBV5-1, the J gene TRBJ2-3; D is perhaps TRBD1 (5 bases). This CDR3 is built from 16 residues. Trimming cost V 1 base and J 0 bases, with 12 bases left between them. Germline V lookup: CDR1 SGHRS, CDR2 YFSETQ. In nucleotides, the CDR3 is TGCGCCAGCAGCTTGATTAGGGGTGCTAGCACAGATACGCAGTATTTT. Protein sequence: CASSLIRGASTDTQYF.

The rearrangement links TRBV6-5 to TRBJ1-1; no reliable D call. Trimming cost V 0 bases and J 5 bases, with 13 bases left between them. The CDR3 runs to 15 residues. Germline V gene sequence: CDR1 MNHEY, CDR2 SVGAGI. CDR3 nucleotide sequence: TGTGCCAGCAGTTACTCCCAGGCTGTGGGTACTGAAGCTTTCTTT. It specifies CASSYSQAVGTEAFF.

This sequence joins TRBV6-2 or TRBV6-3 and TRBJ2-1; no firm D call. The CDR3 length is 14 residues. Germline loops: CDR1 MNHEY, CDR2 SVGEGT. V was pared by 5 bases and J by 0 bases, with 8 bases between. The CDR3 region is CASSQRSSYNEQFF. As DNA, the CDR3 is TGTGCCAGCAGTCAGAGGAGCTCCTACAATGAGCAGTTCTTC.

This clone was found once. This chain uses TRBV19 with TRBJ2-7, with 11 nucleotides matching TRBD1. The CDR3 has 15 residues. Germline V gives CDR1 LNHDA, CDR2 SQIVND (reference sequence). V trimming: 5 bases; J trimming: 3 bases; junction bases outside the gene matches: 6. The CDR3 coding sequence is TGTGCCAGTAGTGCAGGGACAGGGGGTATCTACGAGCAGTACTTC. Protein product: CASSAGTGGIYEQYF.